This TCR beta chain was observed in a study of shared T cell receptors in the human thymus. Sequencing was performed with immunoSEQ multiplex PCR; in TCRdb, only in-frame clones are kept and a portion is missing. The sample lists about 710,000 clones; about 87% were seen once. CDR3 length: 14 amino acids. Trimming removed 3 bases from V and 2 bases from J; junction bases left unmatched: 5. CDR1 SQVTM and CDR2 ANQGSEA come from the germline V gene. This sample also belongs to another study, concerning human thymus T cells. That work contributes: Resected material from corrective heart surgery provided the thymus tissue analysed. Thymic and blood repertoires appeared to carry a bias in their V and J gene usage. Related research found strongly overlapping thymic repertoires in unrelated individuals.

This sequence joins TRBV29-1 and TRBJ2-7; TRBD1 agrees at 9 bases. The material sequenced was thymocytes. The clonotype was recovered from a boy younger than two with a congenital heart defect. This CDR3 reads CSVEGTGPTYEQYF. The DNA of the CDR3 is TGCAGCGTTGAGGGGACAGGGCCAACCTACGAGCAGTACTTC.